This T cell receptor (beta chain) was obtained from a study of beta chain features in type 1 diabetes. Turning to the study itself: Healthy donors resembled patients in age, gender and cell yields. Study-wide results and limits: All four CD4+ subsets of Type 1 diabetes patients contained TCRB CDR3s that were moderately but significantly shorter. Relative to healthy donors, patients appeared to have naive, central memory and Treg TCRB repertoires that were more similar.

V was trimmed by 0 bases and J by 2 bases, leaving 17 bases between them. The germline V gene has CDR1 LGHNA and CDR2 YSLEER. The CDR3 sequence is 17 residues long. Every bit of the isolated RNA underwent reverse transcription, so sequencing read expressed TCRB transcripts. Generated by immunoSEQ multiplex PCR, the TCRdb table keeps only in-frame clones and is missing some. The table lists around 710,000 clones, under 15% of them singletons, with about 0.11% in the top ten. One heparinised blood draw, averaging around 0.12 L, came from each donor. This clone has more than one count but fewer than ten. Its target is unknown.

V usage is TRBV4-3 and J usage is TRBJ2-7; D is possibly TRBD1 or TRBD2 (6 bases each). This receptor was identified in a man aged 25-45 years with type 1 diabetes. The specimen was naive CD4+ T cells from blood. The CDR3 bases are TGCGCCAGCAGCCAAGAGTACGCGGGACACGGTACCTACGAGCAGTACTTC. Protein sequence: CASSQEYAGHGTYEQYF.